What follows is one T cell receptor (beta chain) and its context. No antigen is known for it. The repertoire was sequenced with immunoSEQ multiplex PCR; TCRdb's copy has only in-frame clones and lacks some. Of approximately 110,000 clones listed, 92% are singletons. The data are from a study of T cell responses to AZD1222 COVID-19 vaccine. V was pared by 0 bases and J by 2 bases, with 4 bases of the junction left unmatched. This CDR3 has 15 residues. Germline assignment: CDR1 SGHRS and CDR2 YFSETQ. Overall study results and limits: Repertoires were sampled only after the peak T cell response. Rises in breadth and depth of Spike-specific TCRs came after two AZD1222 doses.

The receptor comes from an adult in good health. The starting material was peripheral blood, obtained on day 0 of AZD1222 vaccination. This chain links TRBV5-1 with TRBJ2-5, with 7 bases lining up with TRBD1. This chain's CDR3 is CASSLGRTGQETQYF. The CDR3 nucleotides read TGCGCCAGCAGCTTGGGTAGGACAGGACAAGAGACCCAGTACTTC.